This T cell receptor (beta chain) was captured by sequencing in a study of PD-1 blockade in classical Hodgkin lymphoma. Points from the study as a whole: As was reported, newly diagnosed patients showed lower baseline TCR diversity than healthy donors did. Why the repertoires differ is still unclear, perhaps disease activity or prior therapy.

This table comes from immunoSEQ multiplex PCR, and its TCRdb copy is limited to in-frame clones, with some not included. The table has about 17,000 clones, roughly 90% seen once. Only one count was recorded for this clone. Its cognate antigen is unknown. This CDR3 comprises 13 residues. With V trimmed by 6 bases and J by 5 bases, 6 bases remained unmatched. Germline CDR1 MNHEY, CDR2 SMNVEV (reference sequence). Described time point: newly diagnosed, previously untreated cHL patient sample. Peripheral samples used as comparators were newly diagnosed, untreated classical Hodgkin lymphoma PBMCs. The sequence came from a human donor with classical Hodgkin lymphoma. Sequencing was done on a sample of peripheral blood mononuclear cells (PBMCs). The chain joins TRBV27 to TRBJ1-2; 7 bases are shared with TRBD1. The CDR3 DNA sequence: TGTGCCAGCAGAGAGGACAGGCGGTATGGCTACACCTTC. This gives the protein CASREDRRYGYTF.